This entry concerns a single T cell receptor beta chain. Its antigen remains unidentified. Per-base qualities were not stored, and no clone one base away is much larger. This entry belongs to a study of blood T cell repertoires in COVID-19 (dated by TCRdb to the early 2020s). Broadly, across the study: Samples from collaborators originated in the United States, Italy and Spain and spanned both the acute and convalescent phases of COVID-19. The material from the prospective study consisted of cDNA or gDNA derived from T cells, B-cell-depleted T cells, or PBMCs. The dataset comprised deeply sampled blood TCRbeta repertoires from subjects exposed to, actively infected with, or recovered from COVID-19. A freely available public database, intended as a resource for researchers studying the immune response to SARS-CoV-2, is where the repertoires were released. The samples were drawn from the first 160 participants of the ongoing ImmuneRACE study and from some 1,300 subjects provided by 6 global collaborators. The sample metadata nearly always contained a de-identified subject ID, COVID-19 status, age in years and sex. Where available, HLA class I and class II types were taken from metadata supplied by the sample provider and were not determined by assay-based typing.

The collaborating institutions used their own protocols to collect whole blood in K2EDTA tubes. For TCRbeta analysis, collaborators shipped samples in one of three forms: frozen whole blood, isolated PBMCs, or DNA extracted from either of those sample types. On the study overall, not on this receptor specifically: Clinical and demographic metadata were provided uncurated, with the amount varying by source and participant.

TCRbeta CDR3 regions were amplified from genomic DNA by means of the immunoSEQ Assay, a bias-controlled multiplex PCR. Per the source publication's procedure: Nucleated cell counts per sample were estimated from amplification of reference gene primers within the assay. To quantify the absolute abundance of each unique TCRbeta CDR3 rearrangement, sequence reads were collapsed and filtered. For each sample, productive Simpson clonality was calculated by taking the square root of Simpson's diversity index across productive rearrangements. TCRdb provides this immuneACCESS table in a form limited to in-frame rearrangements. Some clones are lacking; in checked studies, under half of them reflect an unresolved V gene, and why the rest are absent is not known. That table furnishes V, J and clone size, whereas the DNA furnished D and trimming. The sample yields approximately 76,000 clones; 70% to 90% were counted once. The ten largest make up approximately 17% of the sample.

This sequence originates from an older man in a cohort sampled during active COVID-19. The sample taken for sequencing was peripheral blood.

CDR3 region: CASSQRGGVSSNTGELFF. The DNA sequence is given as TGTGCCAGTAGTCAGCGCGGGGGAGTTTCTTCGAACACCGGGGAGCTGTTTTTT. The V and J genes are TRBV19 and TRBJ2-2; 7 nucleotides in the junction match TRBD2. Measured from the cysteine to the phenylalanine, the CDR3 is 18 residues long. Of all the DNA, just the CDR3 is kept, 54 bases in frame from base 1. The germline V gene (reference sequence) gives CDR1 as LNHDA and CDR2 as SQIVND. The germline V and J ends show losses of 5 bases and 0 bases respectively, and no gene match explains 12 bases of the junction. Outside the CDR3, residues come from the reference TRBV19 and TRBJ2-2 proteins, so the full variable domain is: DGGITQSPKYLFRKEGQNVTLSCEQNLNHDAMYWYRQDPGQGLRLIYYSQIVNDFQKGDIAEGYSVSREKKESFPLTVTSAQKNPTAFYLCASSQRGGVSSNTGELFFGEGSRLTVL.